The source of this TCR beta chain is a study of shared clonotypes between healthy human individuals. Study at large: There were three CD4 naive, three CD4 memory, two CD8 naive and one CD8 memory plates per donor. Study results and limitations: All-four-donor shared clonotypes had higher generation probabilities than non-shared clonotypes did.

About this clone itself: Antigen specificity is unknown.

CD45RO negativity and positive selection for CCR7 defined naive CD8 cells, a population that excluded terminally differentiated effector memory CD45RA+ cells. The study drew its donors from healthy HIV-negative adults without recent acute infections or vaccinations. The germline V gene has CDR1 SGHNT and CDR2 YENEEA. CDR3 length: 14 residues. Trimming cost V 5 bases and J 3 bases, with 14 bases left between them. The sorted-subset replicate PCRs were given around 200 ng DNA, which is 31,000 or so T cell genomes. The data were produced by immunoSEQ multiplex PCR, yet TCRdb's version contains in-frame clones alone and is incomplete. The sample lists around 610,000 clones, approximately 96% occurring once.

This TCR was recovered from a woman in her 30s in good health. The chain is built from TRBV11-3 and TRBJ2-7; D gene uncertain. Specimen: naive CD8+ T cells sorted from blood. The chain's CDR3 is CASSGSPQYYEQYF. The CDR3 nucleotides read TGTGCCAGCAGCGGCTCCCCGCAGTACTACGAGCAGTACTTC.